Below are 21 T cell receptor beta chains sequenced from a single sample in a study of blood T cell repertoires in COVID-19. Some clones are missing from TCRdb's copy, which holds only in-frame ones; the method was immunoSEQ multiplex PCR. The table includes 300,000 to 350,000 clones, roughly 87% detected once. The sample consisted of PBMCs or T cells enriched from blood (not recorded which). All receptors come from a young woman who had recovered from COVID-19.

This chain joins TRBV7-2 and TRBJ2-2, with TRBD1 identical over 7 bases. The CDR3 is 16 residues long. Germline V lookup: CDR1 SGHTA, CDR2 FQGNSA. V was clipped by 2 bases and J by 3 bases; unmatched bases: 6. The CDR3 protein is CASSLYRGRDTGELFF. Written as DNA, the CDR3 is TGTGCCAGCAGCTTATACAGGGGAAGAGACACCGGGGAGCTGTTTTTT.

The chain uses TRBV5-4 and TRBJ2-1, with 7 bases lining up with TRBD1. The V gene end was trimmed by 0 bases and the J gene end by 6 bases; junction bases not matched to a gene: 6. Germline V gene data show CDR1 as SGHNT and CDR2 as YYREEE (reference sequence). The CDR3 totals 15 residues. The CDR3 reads CASSLDRGRPNEQFF. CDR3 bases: TGTGCCAGCAGCTTGGACAGGGGCAGACCCAATGAGCAGTTCTTC.

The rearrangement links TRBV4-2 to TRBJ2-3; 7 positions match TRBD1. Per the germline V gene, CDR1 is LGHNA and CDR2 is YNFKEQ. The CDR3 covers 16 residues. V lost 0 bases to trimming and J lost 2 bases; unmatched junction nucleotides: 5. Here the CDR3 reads CASSQDLGGPTDTQYF. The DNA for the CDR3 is TGTGCCAGCAGCCAAGATCTAGGGGGCCCCACAGATACGCAGTATTTT.

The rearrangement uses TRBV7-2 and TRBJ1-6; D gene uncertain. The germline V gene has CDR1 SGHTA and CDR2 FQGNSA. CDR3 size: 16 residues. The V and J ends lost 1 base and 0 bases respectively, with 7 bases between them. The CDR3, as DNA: TGTGCCAGCAGCTTAGGGCCGTCCTCCTATAATTCACCCCTCCACTTT. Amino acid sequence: CASSLGPSSYNSPLHF.

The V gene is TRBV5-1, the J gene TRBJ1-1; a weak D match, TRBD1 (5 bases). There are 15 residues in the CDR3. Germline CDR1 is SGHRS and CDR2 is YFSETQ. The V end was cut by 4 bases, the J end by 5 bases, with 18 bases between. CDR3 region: CASSTRTRLETEAFF. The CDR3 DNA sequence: TGCGCCAGCAGCACAAGGACACGACTGGAGACTGAAGCTTTCTTT.

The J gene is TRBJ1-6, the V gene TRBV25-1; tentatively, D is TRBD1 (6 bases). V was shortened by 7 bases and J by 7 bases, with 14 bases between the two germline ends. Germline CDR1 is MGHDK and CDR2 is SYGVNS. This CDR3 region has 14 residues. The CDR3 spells CASTVGQSNSPLHF. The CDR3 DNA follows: TGTGCCAGCACGGTCGGACAGTCGAATTCACCCCTCCACTTT.

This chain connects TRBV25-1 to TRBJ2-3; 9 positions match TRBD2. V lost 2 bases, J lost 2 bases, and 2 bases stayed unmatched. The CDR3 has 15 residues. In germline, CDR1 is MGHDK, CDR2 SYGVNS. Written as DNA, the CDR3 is TGTGCCAGCAGTGAACTAGCGGGGTACACAGATACGCAGTATTTT. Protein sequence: CASSELAGYTDTQYF.

CDR3 residues: CASSESGQPWNTEAFF. The CDR3 DNA reads TGTGCCAGCAGTGAATCAGGACAGCCTTGGAACACTGAAGCTTTCTTT. V is TRBV25-1 and J is TRBJ1-1; the D gene is possibly TRBD1 (6 bases). The CDR3 loop spans 16 amino acids. Germline V gene sequence: CDR1 MGHDK, CDR2 SYGVNS. Trimming cost V 1 base and J 1 base, with 13 bases left between them.

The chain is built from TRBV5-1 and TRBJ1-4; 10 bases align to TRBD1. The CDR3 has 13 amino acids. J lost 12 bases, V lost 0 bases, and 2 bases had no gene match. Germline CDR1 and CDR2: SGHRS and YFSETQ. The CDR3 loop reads CASSLGQGAQLFF. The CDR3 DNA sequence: TGCGCCAGCAGCTTGGGACAGGGGGCGCAACTGTTTTTT.

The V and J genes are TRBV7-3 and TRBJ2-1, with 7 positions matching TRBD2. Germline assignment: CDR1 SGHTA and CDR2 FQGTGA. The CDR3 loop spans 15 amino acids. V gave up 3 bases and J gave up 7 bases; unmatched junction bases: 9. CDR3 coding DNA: TGTGCCAGCAGCTTCGCGGGAGCGATCGGAAATGAGCAGTTCTTC. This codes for CASSFAGAIGNEQFF.

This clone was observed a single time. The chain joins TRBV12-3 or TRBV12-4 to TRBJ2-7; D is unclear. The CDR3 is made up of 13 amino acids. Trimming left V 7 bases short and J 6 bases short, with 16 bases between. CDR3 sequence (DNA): TGTGCCAGCACCCCTTCAGTGGTTGGCGAGCAGTACTTC. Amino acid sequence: CASTPSVVGEQYF.

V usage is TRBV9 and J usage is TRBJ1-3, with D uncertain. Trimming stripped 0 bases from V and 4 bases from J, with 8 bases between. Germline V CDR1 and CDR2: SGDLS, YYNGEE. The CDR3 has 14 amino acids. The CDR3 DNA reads TGTGCCAGCAGCGTAGCGGGAGAAGGAAACACCATATATTTT. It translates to CASSVAGEGNTIYF.

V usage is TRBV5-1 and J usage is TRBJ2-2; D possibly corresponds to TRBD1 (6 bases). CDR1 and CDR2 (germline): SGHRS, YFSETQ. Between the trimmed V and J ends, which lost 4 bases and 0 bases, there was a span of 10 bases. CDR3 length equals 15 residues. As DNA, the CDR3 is TGCGCCAGCAGCCCGGGACAACCGAACACCGGGGAGCTGTTTTTT. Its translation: CASSPGQPNTGELFF.

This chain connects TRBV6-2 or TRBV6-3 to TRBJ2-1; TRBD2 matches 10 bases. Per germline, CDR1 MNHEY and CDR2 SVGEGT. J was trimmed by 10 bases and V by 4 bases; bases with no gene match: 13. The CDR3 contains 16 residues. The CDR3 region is CASSSRTSGDKLEQFF. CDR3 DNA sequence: TGTGCCAGCAGTTCCCGGACTAGCGGCGACAAGTTGGAGCAGTTCTTC.

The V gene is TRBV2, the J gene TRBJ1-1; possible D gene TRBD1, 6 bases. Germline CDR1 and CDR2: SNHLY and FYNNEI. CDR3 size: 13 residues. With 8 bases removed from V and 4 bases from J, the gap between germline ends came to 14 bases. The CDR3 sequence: CASPREGGTEAFF. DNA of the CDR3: TGTGCCAGCCCCAGGGAAGGGGGCACTGAAGCTTTCTTT.

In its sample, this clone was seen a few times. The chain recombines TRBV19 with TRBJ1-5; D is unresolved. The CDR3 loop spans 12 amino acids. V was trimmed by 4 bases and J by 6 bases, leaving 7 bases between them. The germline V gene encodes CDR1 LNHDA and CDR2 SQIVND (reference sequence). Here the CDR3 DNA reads TGTGCCAGTAGTAGGAGAGGTCAGCCCCAGCATTTT. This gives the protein CASSRRGQPQHF.

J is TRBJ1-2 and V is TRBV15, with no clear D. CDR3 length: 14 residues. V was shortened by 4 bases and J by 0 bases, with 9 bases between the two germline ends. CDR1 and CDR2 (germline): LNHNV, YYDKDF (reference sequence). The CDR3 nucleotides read TGTGCCACCAGCAACCGGCGGACTAACTATGGCTACACCTTC. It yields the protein CATSNRRTNYGYTF. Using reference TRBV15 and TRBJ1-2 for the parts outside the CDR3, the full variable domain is DAMVIQNPRYQVTQFGKPVTLSCSQTLNHNVMYWYQQKSSQAPKLLFHYYDKDFNNEADTPDNFQSRRPNTSFCFLDIRSPGLGDTAMYLCATSNRRTNYGYTFGSGTRLTVV.

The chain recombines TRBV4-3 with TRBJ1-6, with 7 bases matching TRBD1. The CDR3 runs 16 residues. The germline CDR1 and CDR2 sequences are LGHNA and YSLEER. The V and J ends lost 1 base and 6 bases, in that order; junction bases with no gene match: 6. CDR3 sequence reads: CASSQVGQGVNSPLHF. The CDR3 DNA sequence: TGCGCCAGCAGCCAAGTCGGCCAGGGGGTTAATTCACCCCTCCACTTT.

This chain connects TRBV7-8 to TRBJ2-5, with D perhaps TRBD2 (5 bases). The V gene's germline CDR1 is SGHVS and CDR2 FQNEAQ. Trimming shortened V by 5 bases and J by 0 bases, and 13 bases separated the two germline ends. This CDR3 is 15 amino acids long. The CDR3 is CASSPQAGDQETQYF. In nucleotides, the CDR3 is TGTGCCAGCAGCCCACAAGCCGGGGACCAAGAGACCCAGTACTTC. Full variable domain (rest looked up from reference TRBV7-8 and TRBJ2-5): GAGVSQSPRYKVAKRGQDVALRCDPISGHVSLFWYQQALGQGPEFLTYFQNEAQLDKSGLPSDRFFAERPEGSVSTLKIQRTQQEDSAVYLCASSPQAGDQETQYFGPGTRLLVL.

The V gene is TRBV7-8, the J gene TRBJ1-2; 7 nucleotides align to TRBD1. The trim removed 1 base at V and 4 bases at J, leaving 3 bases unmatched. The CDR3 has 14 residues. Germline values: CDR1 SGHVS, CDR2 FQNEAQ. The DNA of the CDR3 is TGTGCCAGCAGCTTAGGCGCAGGGGGCTATGGCTACACCTTC. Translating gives CASSLGAGGYGYTF.

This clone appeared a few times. CDR3 amino acids: CASSPQGSSYNSPLHF. CDR3 DNA: TGTGCCAGCAGCCCACAGGGTAGCTCCTATAATTCACCCCTCCACTTT. The rearrangement joins TRBV7-2 to TRBJ1-6; tentative D call: TRBD1 (6 bases). Trimming left V 5 bases short and J 0 bases short, with 11 bases between. In germline, CDR1 is SGHTA, CDR2 FQGNSA. The CDR3 length is 16 residues.